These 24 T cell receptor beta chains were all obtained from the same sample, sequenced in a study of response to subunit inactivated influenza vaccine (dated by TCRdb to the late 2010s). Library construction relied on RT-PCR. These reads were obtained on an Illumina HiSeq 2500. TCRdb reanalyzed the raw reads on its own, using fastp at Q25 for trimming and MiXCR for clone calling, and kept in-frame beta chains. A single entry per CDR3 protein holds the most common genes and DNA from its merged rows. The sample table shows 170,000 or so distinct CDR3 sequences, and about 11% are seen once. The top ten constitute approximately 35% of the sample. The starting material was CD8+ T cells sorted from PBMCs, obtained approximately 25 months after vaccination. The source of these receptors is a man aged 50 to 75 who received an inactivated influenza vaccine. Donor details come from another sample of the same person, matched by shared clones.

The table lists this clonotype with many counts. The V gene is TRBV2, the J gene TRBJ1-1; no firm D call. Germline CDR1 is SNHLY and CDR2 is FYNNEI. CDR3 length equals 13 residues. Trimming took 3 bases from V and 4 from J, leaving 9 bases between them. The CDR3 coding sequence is TGTGCCAGCAGTGATTTTGAGAGCACTGAAGCTTTCTTT. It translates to CASSDFESTEAFF.

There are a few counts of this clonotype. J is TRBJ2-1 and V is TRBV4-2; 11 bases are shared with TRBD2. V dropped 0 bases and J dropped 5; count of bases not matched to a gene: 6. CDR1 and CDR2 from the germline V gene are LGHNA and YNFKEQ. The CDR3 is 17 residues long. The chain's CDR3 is CASSQDLLAGGNNEQFF. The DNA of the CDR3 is TGTGCCAGCAGCCAAGATCTATTAGCGGGAGGGAACAATGAGCAGTTCTTC.

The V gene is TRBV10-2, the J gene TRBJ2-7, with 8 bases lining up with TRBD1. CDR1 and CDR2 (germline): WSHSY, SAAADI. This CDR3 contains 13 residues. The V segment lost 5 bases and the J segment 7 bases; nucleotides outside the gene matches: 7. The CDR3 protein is CASSHTGGREQYF. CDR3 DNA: TGCGCCAGCAGTCATACAGGGGGGCGGGAGCAGTACTTC.

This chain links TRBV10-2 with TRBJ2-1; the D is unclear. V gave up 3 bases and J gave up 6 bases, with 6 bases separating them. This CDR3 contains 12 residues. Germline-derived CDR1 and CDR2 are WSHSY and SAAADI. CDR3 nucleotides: TGCGCCAGCAGTGAATCTTTCAATGAGCAGTTCTTC. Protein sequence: CASSESFNEQFF.

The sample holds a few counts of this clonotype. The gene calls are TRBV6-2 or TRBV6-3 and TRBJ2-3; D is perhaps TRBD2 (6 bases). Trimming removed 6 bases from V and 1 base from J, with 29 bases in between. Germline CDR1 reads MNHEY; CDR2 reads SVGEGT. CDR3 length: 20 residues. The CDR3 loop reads CASSPLPFRDSSWGTDTQYF. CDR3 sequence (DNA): TGTGCCAGCAGCCCCCTCCCCTTCCGGGACTCTTCGTGGGGCACAGATACGCAGTATTTT.

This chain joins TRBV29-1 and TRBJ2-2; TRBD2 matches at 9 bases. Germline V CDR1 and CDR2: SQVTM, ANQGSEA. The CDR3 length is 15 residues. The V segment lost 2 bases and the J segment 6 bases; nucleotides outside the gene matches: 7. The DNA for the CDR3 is TGCAGCGTTGAATCCTCTAGCGGGACCCCCGGGGAGCTGTTTTTT. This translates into CSVESSSGTPGELFF.

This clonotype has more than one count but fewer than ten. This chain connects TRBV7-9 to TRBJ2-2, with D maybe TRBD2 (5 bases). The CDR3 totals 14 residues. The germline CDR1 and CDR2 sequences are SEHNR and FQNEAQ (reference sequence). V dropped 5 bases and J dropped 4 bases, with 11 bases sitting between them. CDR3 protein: CASSPRDSTGELFF. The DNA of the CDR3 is TGTGCCAGCAGCCCGAGGGATTCCACCGGGGAGCTGTTTTTT.

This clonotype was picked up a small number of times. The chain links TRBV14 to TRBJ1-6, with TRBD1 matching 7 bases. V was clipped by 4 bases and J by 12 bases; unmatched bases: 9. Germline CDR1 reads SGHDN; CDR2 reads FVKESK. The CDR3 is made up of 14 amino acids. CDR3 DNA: TGTGCCAGCAGCCCCGGTACAGGGGTGATACCCCTCCACTTT. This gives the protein CASSPGTGVIPLHF.

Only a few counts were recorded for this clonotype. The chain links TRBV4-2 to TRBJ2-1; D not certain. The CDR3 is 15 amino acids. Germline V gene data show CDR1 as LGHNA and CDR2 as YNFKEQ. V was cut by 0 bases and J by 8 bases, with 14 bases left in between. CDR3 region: CASSQEGAPAHEQFF. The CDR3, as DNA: TGTGCCAGCAGCCAAGAAGGCGCTCCAGCGCATGAGCAGTTCTTC.

CDR3 loop: CASSLPGRRPQHF. The CDR3 bases are TGTGCCAGCAGTTTACCTGGGCGACGGCCCCAGCATTTT. This rearrangement joins TRBV12-3 or TRBV12-4 to TRBJ1-5, with unresolved D. The CDR3 is 13 amino acids. V was shortened by 2 bases and J by 9 bases, with 11 bases between the two germline ends.

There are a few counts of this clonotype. CDR3 in DNA: TGTGCCAGCAGTTTATTTATCGGGGGAGACACAGATACGCAGTATTTT. Translation: CASSLFIGGDTDTQYF. The chain combines TRBV28 with TRBJ2-3; D perhaps matches TRBD2 (6 bases). Deletions cut 1 base from V and 2 bases from J, with 13 bases between. Germline V gene data show CDR1 as MDHEN and CDR2 as SYDVKM. The CDR3 covers 16 residues.

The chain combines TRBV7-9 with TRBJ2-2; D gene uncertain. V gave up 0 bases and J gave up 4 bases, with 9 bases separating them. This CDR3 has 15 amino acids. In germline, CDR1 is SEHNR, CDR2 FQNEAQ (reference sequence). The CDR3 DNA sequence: TGTGCCAGCAGCTTAGCGCTGTTCGGCACCGGGGAGCTGTTTTTT. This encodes CASSLALFGTGELFF.

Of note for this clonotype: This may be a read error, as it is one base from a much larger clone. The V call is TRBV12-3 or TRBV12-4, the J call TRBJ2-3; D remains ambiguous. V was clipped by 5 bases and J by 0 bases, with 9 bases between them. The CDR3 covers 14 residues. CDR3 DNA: TGTGCCAGCAGTCCGGAAACTAGCACAGATACGCAGTATTTT. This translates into CASSPETSTDTQYF.

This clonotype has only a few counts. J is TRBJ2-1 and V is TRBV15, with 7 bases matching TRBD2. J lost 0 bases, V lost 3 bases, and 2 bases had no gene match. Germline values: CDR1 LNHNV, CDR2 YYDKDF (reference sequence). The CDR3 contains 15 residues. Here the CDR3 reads CATSSGGSSYNEQFF. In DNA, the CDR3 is TGTGCCACCAGCAGCGGGGGGAGCTCCTACAATGAGCAGTTCTTC. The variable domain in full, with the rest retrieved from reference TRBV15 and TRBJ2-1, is DAMVIQNPRYQVTQFGKPVTLSCSQTLNHNVMYWYQQKSSQAPKLLFHYYDKDFNNEADTPDNFQSRRPNTSFCFLDIRSPGLGDTAMYLCATSSGGSSYNEQFFGPGTRLTVL.

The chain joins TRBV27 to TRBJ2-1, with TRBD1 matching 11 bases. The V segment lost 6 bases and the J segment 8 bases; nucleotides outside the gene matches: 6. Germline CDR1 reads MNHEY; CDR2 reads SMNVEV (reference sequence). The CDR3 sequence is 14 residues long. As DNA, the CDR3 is TGTGCCAGCAGCCCCCGGACAGGGGGCTATGAGCAGTTCTTC. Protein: CASSPRTGGYEQFF.

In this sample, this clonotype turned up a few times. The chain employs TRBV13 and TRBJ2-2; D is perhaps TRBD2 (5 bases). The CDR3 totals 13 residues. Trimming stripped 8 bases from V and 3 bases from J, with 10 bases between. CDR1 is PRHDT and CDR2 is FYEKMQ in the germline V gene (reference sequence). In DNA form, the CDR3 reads TGTGCCAGCTCAGAGGGTTACACCGGGGAGCTGTTTTTT. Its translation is CASSEGYTGELFF.

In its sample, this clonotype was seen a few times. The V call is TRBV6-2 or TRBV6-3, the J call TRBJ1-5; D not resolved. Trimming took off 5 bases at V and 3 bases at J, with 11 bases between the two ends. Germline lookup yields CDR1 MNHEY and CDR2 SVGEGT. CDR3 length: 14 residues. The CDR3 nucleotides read TGTGCCAGCAGTAGCGGACTGTACAATCAGCCCCAGCATTTT. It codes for CASSSGLYNQPQHF.

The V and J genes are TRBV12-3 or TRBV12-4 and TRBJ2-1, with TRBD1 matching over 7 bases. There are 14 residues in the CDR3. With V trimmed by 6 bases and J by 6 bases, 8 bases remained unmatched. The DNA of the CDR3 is TGTGCCAGCAGGTATGGGGACAGCCCCAATGAGCAGTTCTTC. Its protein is CASRYGDSPNEQFF.

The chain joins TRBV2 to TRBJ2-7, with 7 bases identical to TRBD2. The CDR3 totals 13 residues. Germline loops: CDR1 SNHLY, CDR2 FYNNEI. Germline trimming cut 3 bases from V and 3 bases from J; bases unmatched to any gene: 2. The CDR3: CASSDLAVYEQYF. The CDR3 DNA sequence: TGTGCCAGCAGTGATCTAGCGGTCTACGAGCAGTACTTC.

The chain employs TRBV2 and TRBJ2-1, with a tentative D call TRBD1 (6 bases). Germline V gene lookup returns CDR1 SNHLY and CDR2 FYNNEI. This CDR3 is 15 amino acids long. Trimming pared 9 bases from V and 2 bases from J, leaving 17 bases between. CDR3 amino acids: CASSVGQGTYNEQFF. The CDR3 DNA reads TGTGCCAGTTCGGTGGGGCAGGGGACCTACAATGAGCAGTTCTTC.

The CDR3 is CASSQDAPRGALVYEQYF. CDR3 in DNA: TGCGCCAGCAGCCAAGATGCCCCGCGGGGCGCCCTGGTCTACGAGCAGTACTTC. The chain uses TRBV4-1 and TRBJ2-7, with D possibly being TRBD2 (6 bases). The V gene lost 0 bases and the J gene lost 3 bases, with 21 bases spanning the gap. The CDR3 consists of 18 residues. The V gene's germline CDR1 is MGHRA and CDR2 YSYEKL.

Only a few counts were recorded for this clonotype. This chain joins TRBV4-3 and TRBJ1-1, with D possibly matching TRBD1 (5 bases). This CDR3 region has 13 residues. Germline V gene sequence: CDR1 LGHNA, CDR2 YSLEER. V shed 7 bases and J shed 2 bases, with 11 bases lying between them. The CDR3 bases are TGCGCCAGCACCCTGGGACTAAACACTGAAGCTTTCTTT. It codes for CASTLGLNTEAFF.

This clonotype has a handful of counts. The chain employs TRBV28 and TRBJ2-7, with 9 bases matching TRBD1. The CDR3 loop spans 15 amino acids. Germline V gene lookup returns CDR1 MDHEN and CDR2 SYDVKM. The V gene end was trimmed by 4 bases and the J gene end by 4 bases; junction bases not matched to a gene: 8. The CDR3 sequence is CASSSPSGQGYEQYF. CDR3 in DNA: TGTGCCAGCAGTTCCCCCTCCGGACAGGGGTACGAGCAGTACTTC.

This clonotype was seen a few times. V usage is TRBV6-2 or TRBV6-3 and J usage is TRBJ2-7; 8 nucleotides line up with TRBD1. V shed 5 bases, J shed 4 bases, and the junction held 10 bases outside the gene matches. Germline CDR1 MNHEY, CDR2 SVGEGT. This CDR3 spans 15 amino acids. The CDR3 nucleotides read TGTGCCAGCAGTCTTAGACCGGGACAGGAATACGAGCAGTACTTC. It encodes CASSLRPGQEYEQYF.